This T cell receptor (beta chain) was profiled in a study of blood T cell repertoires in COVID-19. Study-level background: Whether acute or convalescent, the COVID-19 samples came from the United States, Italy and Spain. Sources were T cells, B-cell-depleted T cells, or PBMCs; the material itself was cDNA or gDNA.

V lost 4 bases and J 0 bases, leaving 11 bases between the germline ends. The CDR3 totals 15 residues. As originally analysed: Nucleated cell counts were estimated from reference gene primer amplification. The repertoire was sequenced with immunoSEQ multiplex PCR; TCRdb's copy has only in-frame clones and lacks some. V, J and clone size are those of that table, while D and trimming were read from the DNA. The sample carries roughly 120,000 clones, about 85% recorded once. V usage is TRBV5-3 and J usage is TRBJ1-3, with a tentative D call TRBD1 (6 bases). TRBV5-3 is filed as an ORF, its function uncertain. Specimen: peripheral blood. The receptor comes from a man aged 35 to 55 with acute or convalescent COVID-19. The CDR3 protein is CARSPTGYSGNTIYF. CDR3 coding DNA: TGTGCCAGAAGCCCTACAGGGTACTCTGGAAACACCATATATTTT.